This T cell receptor beta chain was profiled in a study of blood T cells in healthy people across ages. The CDR3 extends over 15 amino acids. Looked up from germline, CDR1 is MDHEN and CDR2 is SYDVKM. Deletions cut 5 bases from V and 5 bases from J, with 18 bases between. The authors ran a second PCR of about 6 to 11 cycles using a sample-barcoded 5' primer and a J-beta primer mix. MiXCR was run by TCRdb on the 5' RACE reads, yielding one entry per CDR3 protein. The sample shows just under 900,000 distinct CDR3 sequences, under 35% of them seen only once. The sequenced material came from blood. The TCR comes from a woman over 75 in good health. The chain has TRBV28 and TRBJ2-5; D is possibly TRBD1 (6 bases). The CDR3 DNA reads as TGTGCCAGCAGTGGCTTACAGGGTGTTCGTGAGACCCAGTACTTC. This encodes CASSGLQGVRETQYF.